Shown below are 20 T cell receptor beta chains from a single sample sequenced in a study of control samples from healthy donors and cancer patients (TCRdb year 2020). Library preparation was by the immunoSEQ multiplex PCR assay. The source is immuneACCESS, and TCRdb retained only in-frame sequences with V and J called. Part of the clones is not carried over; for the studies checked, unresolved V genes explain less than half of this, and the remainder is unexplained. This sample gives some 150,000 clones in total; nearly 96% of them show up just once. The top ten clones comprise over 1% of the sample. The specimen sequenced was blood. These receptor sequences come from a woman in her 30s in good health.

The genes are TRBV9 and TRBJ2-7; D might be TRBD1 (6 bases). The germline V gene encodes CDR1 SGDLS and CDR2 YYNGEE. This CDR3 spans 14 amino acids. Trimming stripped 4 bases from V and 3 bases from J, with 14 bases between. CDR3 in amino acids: CASSPGTSIYEQYF. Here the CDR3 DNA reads TGTGCCAGCAGCCCGGGGACAAGCATCTACGAGCAGTACTTC. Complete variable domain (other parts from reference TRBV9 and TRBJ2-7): DSGVTQTPKHLITATGQRVTLRCSPRSGDLSVYWYQQSLDQGLQFLIQYYNGEERAKGNILERFSAQQFPDLHSELNLSSLELGDSALYFCASSPGTSIYEQYFGPGTRLTVT.

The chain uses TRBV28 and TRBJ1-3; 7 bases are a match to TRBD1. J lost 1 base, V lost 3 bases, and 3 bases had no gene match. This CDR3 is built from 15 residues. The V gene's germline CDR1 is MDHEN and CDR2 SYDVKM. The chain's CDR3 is CASSFLTGSGNTIYF. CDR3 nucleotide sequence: TGTGCCAGCAGTTTCCTGACAGGGTCTGGAAACACCATATATTTT.

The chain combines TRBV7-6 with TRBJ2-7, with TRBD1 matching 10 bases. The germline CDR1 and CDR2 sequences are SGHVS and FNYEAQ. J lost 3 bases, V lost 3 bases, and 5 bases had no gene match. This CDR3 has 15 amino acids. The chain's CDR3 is CASSLGGQGLYEQYF. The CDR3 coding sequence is TGTGCCAGCAGCTTGGGGGGACAGGGGCTCTACGAGCAGTACTTC. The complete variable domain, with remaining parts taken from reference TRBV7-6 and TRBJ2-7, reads GAGVSQSPRYKVTKRGQDVALRCDPISGHVSLYWYRQALGQGPEFLTYFNYEAQQDKSGLPNDRFSAERPEGSISTLTIQRTEQRDSAMYRCASSLGGQGLYEQYFGPGTRLTVT.

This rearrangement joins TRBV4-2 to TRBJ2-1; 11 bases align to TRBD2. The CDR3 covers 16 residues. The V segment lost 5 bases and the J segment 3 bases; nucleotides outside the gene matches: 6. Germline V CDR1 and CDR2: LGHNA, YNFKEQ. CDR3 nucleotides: TGTGCCAGCAGCTTGACTAGCGGGGCCTTCTACAATGAGCAGTTCTTC. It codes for CASSLTSGAFYNEQFF.

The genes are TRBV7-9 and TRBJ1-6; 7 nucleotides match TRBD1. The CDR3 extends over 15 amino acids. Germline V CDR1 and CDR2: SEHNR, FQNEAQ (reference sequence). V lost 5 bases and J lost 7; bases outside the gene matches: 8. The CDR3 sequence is CASSSTQGSNSPLHF. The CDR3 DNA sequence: TGTGCCAGCAGCAGCACACAGGGGTCGAATTCACCCCTCCACTTT. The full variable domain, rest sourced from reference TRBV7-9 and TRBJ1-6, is DTGVSQNPRHKITKRGQNVTFRCDPISEHNRLYWYRQTLGQGPEFLTYFQNEAQLEKSRLLSDRFSAERPKGSFSTLEIQRTEQGDSAMYLCASSSTQGSNSPLHFGNGTRLTVT.

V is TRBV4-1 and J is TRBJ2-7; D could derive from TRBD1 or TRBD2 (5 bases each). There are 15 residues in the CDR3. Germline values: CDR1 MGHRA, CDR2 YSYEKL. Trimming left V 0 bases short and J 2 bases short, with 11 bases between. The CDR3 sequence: CASSQEGTGTYEQYF. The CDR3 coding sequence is TGCGCCAGCAGCCAAGAGGGGACCGGGACCTACGAGCAGTACTTC.

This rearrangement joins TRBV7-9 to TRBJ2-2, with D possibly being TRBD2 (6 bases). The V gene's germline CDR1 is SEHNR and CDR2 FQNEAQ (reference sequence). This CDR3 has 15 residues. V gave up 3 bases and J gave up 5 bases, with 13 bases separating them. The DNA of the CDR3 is TGTGCCAGCAGCTTGGAAGGGAGGTGGACCGGGGAGCTGTTTTTT. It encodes CASSLEGRWTGELFF.

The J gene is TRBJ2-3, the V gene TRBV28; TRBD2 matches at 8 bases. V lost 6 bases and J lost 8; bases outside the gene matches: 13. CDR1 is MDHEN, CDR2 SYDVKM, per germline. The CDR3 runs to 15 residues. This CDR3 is CASRPLAAGVGTQYF. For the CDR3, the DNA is TGTGCCAGCAGACCACTAGCGGCTGGGGTGGGTACGCAGTATTTT.

The CDR3 DNA follows: TGCGCCAGCAGCTTGGTTGGGGCATCCGCAGATACGCAGTATTTT. This encodes CASSLVGASADTQYF. The chain carries TRBV5-1 and TRBJ2-3, with a weak D call TRBD1 (5 bases). This CDR3 spans 15 amino acids. CDR1 and CDR2 (germline): SGHRS, YFSETQ. The V end was cut by 0 bases, the J end by 4 bases, with 12 bases between.

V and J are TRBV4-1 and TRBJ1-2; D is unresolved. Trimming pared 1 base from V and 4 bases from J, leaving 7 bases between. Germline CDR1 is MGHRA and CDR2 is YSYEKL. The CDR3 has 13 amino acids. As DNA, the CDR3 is TGCGCCAGCAGCCAAGCTGGACGCTATGGCTACACCTTC. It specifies CASSQAGRYGYTF.

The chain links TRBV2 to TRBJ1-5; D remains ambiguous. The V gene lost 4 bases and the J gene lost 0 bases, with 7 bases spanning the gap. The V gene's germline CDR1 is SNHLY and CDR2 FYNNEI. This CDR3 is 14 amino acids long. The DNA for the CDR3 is TGTGCCAGCAGTGGACCGGATAGCAATCAGCCCCAGCATTTT. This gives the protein CASSGPDSNQPQHF. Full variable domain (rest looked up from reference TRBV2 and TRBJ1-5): EPEVTQTPSHQVTQMGQEVILRCVPISNHLYFYWYRQILGQKVEFLVSFYNNEISEKSEIFDDQFSVERPDGSNFTLKIRSTKLEDSAMYFCASSGPDSNQPQHFGDGTRLSIL.

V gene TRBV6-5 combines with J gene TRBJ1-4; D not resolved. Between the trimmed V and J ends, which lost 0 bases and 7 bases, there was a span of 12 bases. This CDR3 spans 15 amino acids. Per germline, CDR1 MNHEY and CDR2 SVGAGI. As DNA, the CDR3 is TGTGCCAGCAGTTACTCGGGGATGTCAGGTGAAAAACTGTTTTTT. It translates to CASSYSGMSGEKLFF.

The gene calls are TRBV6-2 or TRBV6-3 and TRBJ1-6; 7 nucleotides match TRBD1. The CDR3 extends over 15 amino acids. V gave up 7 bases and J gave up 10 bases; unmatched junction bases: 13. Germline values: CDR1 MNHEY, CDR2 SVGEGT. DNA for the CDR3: TGTGCCAGCAACCCTGACAGACAGGGACGATCACCCCTCCACTTT. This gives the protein CASNPDRQGRSPLHF.

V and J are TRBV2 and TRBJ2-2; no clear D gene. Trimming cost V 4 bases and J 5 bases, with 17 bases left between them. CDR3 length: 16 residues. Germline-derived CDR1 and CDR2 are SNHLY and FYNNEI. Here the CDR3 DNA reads TGTGCCAGCAGTGCTCTTGGGCGGAACGCAACCGGGGAGCTGTTTTTT. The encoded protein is CASSALGRNATGELFF.

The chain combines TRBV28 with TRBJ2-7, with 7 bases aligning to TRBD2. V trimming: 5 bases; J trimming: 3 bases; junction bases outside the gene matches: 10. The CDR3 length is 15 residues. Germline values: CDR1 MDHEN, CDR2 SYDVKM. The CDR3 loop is CASSVRGVHFYEQYF. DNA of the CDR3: TGTGCCAGCAGTGTCCGGGGGGTACATTTCTACGAGCAGTACTTC.

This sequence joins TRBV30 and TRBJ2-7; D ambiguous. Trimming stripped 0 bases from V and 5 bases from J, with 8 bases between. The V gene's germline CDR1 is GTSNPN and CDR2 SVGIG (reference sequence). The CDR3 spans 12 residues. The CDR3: CAWSVTSHEQYF. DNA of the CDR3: TGTGCCTGGAGTGTAACAAGCCACGAGCAGTACTTC.

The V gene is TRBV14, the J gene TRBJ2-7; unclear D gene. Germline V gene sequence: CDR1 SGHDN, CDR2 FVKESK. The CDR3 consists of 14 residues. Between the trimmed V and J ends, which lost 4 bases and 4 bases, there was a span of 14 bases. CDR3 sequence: CASSPLDQPYEQYF. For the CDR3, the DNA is TGTGCCAGCAGCCCTCTGGATCAGCCTTACGAGCAGTACTTC.

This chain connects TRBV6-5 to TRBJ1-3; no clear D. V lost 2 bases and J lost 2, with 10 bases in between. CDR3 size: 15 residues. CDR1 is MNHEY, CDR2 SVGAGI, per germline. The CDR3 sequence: CASSYNTLPGNTIYF. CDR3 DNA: TGTGCCAGCAGTTACAATACCTTGCCTGGAAACACCATATATTTT.

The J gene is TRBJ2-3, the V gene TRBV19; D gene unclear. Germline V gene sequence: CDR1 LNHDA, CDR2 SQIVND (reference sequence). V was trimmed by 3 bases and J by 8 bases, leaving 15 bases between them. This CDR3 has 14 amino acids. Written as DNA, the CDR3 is TGTGCCAGTAGTATGAGTCGTCGCCCCGGTACGCAGTATTTT. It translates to CASSMSRRPGTQYF.

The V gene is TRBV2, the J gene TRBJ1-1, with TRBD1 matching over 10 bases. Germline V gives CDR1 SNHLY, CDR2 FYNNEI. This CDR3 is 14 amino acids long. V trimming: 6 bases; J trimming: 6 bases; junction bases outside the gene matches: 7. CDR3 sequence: CASRGGQGFSEAFF. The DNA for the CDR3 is TGTGCCAGCAGAGGGGGACAGGGGTTCTCTGAAGCTTTCTTT.